This is a list of T cell receptor beta chains from one sample in a study of blood T cell repertoires in COVID-19. Using immunoSEQ multiplex PCR, the repertoire was profiled, and TCRdb retains in-frame clones only, with some absent. Here the sample spans more than 95,000 clones, around four fifths being singletons. The sequencing sample was made of peripheral blood. These receptors were obtained from a man older than 75 with COVID-19, enrolled during active disease. CDR3s include the opening cysteine and the closing phenylalanine or tryptophan. D genes are given only for firm matches. Some rows have no size entry. The others give once, few or many, or a class for an expanded clone.

d_call: .; j_call: TRBJ2-7; v_call: TRBV6-5; clone_size: .; cdr3_aa: CASSWSPQTYEQYF; cdr3_nt: TGTGCCAGCAGTTGGAGCCCGCAAACCTACGAGCAGTACTTC
d_call: .; j_call: TRBJ2-5; v_call: TRBV6-5; clone_size: .; cdr3_aa: CASSLGGTQETQYF; cdr3_nt: TGTGCCAGCAGTTTGGGGGGAACCCAAGAGACCCAGTACTTC
d_call: .; j_call: TRBJ2-7; v_call: TRBV9; clone_size: .; cdr3_aa: CASSVAPRSGEQYF; cdr3_nt: TGTGCCAGCAGCGTAGCCCCGAGGTCGGGTGAGCAGTACTTC
d_call: .; j_call: TRBJ2-5; v_call: TRBV20-1; clone_size: .; cdr3_aa: CSARAQETQYF; cdr3_nt: TGCAGTGCTAGGGCCCAAGAGACCCAGTACTTC
d_call: .; j_call: TRBJ1-5; v_call: TRBV3-1/TRBV3-2; clone_size: .; cdr3_aa: CASSQSPSYRSGQPQHF; cdr3_nt: TGTGCCAGCAGCCAAAGTCCCTCCTACAGGTCCGGGCAGCCCCAGCATTTT
d_call: TRBD2; j_call: TRBJ2-6; v_call: TRBV3-1/TRBV3-2; clone_size: .; cdr3_aa: CASSHHSLAGYSGANVLTF; cdr3_nt: TGTGCCAGCAGCCACCATTCCCTAGCGGGGTACTCTGGGGCCAACGTCCTGACTTTC
d_call: .; j_call: TRBJ2-1; v_call: TRBV7-2; clone_size: .; cdr3_aa: CASSLGQGGNEQFF; cdr3_nt: TGTGCCAGCAGCTTAGGGCAGGGAGGAAATGAGCAGTTCTTC
d_call: .; j_call: TRBJ1-6; v_call: TRBV25-1; clone_size: .; cdr3_aa: CASRESGSNSPLHF; cdr3_nt: TGTGCCAGCAGGGAGTCAGGGTCTAATTCACCCCTCCACTTT
d_call: TRBD1; j_call: TRBJ2-7; v_call: TRBV6-5; clone_size: .; cdr3_aa: CASRGTGALYEQYF; cdr3_nt: TGTGCCAGCAGGGGGACAGGGGCGCTGTACGAGCAGTACTTC
d_call: .; j_call: TRBJ1-6; v_call: TRBV3-1/TRBV3-2; clone_size: .; cdr3_aa: CASSQEGTATSSPLHF; cdr3_nt: TGTGCCAGCAGCCAGGAGGGGACGGCCACTAGCTCACCCCTCCACTTT
d_call: .; j_call: TRBJ2-7; v_call: TRBV6-1; clone_size: .; cdr3_aa: CASSEPGKGSEQYF; cdr3_nt: TGTGCCAGCAGTGAACCAGGGAAGGGCTCCGAGCAGTACTTC
d_call: TRBD2; j_call: TRBJ2-2; v_call: TRBV7-8; clone_size: .; cdr3_aa: CASSLGASGRGGELFF; cdr3_nt: TGTGCCAGCAGCTTAGGGGCTAGCGGGAGAGGCGGGGAGCTGTTTTTT
d_call: TRBD1; j_call: TRBJ2-4; v_call: TRBV28; clone_size: .; cdr3_aa: CASSTGTGAQYF; cdr3_nt: TGTGCCAGCAGCACCGGGACAGGCGCTCAGTACTTC
d_call: .; j_call: TRBJ1-1; v_call: TRBV5-6; clone_size: .; cdr3_aa: CASSLGGTDMNTEAFF; cdr3_nt: TGTGCCAGCAGCTTGGGGGGGACTGACATGAACACTGAAGCTTTCTTT
d_call: .; j_call: TRBJ1-1; v_call: TRBV3-1/TRBV3-2; clone_size: .; cdr3_aa: CASSQGEEGKAFF; cdr3_nt: TGTGCCAGCAGCCAAGGGGAGGAGGGGAAGGCTTTCTTT
d_call: .; j_call: TRBJ1-1; v_call: TRBV18; clone_size: .; cdr3_aa: CASSPSRSTEAFF; cdr3_nt: TGTGCCAGCTCACCCTCGAGGAGCACTGAAGCTTTCTTT
d_call: .; j_call: TRBJ1-4; v_call: TRBV20-1; clone_size: once; cdr3_aa: CSASPGRGITTNEKLFF; cdr3_nt: TGCAGTGCTAGTCCGGGCAGGGGCATAACAACTAATGAAAAACTGTTTTTT
d_call: TRBD1; j_call: TRBJ2-2; v_call: TRBV11-3; clone_size: .; cdr3_aa: CASSRGQVNTGELFF; cdr3_nt: TGTGCCAGCAGCCGGGGACAGGTTAACACCGGGGAGCTGTTTTTT
d_call: .; j_call: TRBJ2-2; v_call: TRBV7-2; clone_size: few; cdr3_aa: CASSPGRQGKLFF; cdr3_nt: TGTGCCAGCAGCCCGGGGCGGCAGGGGAAGCTGTTTTTT
d_call: TRBD1; j_call: TRBJ2-1; v_call: TRBV18; clone_size: .; cdr3_aa: CASSLRTGWDEQFF; cdr3_nt: TGTGCCAGCTCACTACGGACAGGGTGGGATGAGCAGTTCTTC
d_call: TRBD1; j_call: TRBJ1-5; v_call: TRBV18; clone_size: .; cdr3_aa: CASSPAGTGVNQPQHF; cdr3_nt: TGTGCCAGCTCACCGGCCGGGACAGGGGTCAATCAGCCCCAGCATTTT
d_call: TRBD1; j_call: TRBJ2-6; v_call: TRBV10-3; clone_size: .; cdr3_aa: CAISGQGTGANVLTF; cdr3_nt: TGTGCCATCAGTGGACAGGGAACTGGGGCCAACGTCCTGACTTTC
d_call: .; j_call: TRBJ2-1; v_call: TRBV2; clone_size: .; cdr3_aa: CASSDPGGSSYNEQFF; cdr3_nt: TGTGCCAGCAGTGACCCCGGAGGGAGCTCCTACAATGAGCAGTTCTTC
d_call: .; j_call: TRBJ2-5; v_call: TRBV29-1; clone_size: once; cdr3_aa: CSVEDPAPTGNRPGWGGFETQYF; cdr3_nt: TGCAGCGTTGAAGATCCCGCGCCCACAGGGAACAGGCCGGGATGGGGTGGTTTCGAGACCCAGTACTTC
d_call: .; j_call: TRBJ2-2; v_call: TRBV28; clone_size: .; cdr3_aa: CASGPLAPTGELFF; cdr3_nt: TGTGCCAGCGGCCCCCTAGCGCCCACCGGGGAGCTGTTTTTT
d_call: TRBD1; j_call: TRBJ2-7; v_call: TRBV5-4; clone_size: .; cdr3_aa: CASSPQGGQVAYEQYF; cdr3_nt: TGTGCCAGCAGCCCCCAGGGGGGACAGGTCGCCTACGAGCAGTACTTC
d_call: .; j_call: TRBJ2-7; v_call: TRBV7-2; clone_size: .; cdr3_aa: CASSPTSLQGNEQYF; cdr3_nt: TGTGCCAGCAGCCCCACCTCCTTACAGGGAAACGAGCAGTACTTC
d_call: TRBD2; j_call: TRBJ2-7; v_call: TRBV29-1; clone_size: few; cdr3_aa: CSVLLAGMYEQYF; cdr3_nt: TGCAGCGTTTTACTAGCGGGAATGTACGAGCAGTACTTC
d_call: TRBD1; j_call: TRBJ2-3; v_call: TRBV19; clone_size: .; cdr3_aa: CASSDRGQGTDTQYF; cdr3_nt: TGTGCCAGTAGTGACCGTGGACAGGGTACAGATACGCAGTATTTT
d_call: .; j_call: TRBJ1-3; v_call: TRBV5-1; clone_size: .; cdr3_aa: CASSLDSSGNTIYF; cdr3_nt: TGCGCCAGCAGCTTGGACAGCTCTGGAAACACCATATATTTT
d_call: .; j_call: TRBJ1-2; v_call: TRBV18; clone_size: .; cdr3_aa: CASSRTPPDYGYTF; cdr3_nt: TGTGCCAGCTCCAGGACACCGCCTGACTATGGCTACACCTTC
d_call: TRBD1; j_call: TRBJ2-7; v_call: TRBV29-1; clone_size: .; cdr3_aa: CSVGRGQAHEQYF; cdr3_nt: TGCAGCGTTGGTAGGGGACAGGCCCACGAGCAGTACTTC
d_call: .; j_call: TRBJ1-2; v_call: TRBV18; clone_size: few; cdr3_aa: CASSPMTISGAANYGYTF; cdr3_nt: TGTGCCAGCTCACCAATGACGATTTCAGGGGCAGCTAACTATGGCTACACCTTC
d_call: TRBD1; j_call: TRBJ2-1; v_call: TRBV11-1; clone_size: once; cdr3_aa: CASSPREGARNEQFF; cdr3_nt: TGTGCCAGCAGCCCGAGAGAGGGGGCGAGGAATGAGCAGTTCTTC
d_call: TRBD2; j_call: TRBJ2-7; v_call: TRBV29-1; clone_size: .; cdr3_aa: CSVTPAGPSYEQYF; cdr3_nt: TGCAGCGTAACCCCAGCGGGACCATCCTACGAGCAGTACTTC
d_call: .; j_call: TRBJ1-6; v_call: TRBV2; clone_size: .; cdr3_aa: CASKGEGDNSPLHF; cdr3_nt: TGTGCCAGCAAGGGAGAGGGGGATAATTCACCCCTCCACTTT
d_call: .; j_call: TRBJ1-4; v_call: TRBV7-9; clone_size: once; cdr3_aa: CASSLRQQVGRATNEKLFF; cdr3_nt: TGTGCCAGCAGCTTACGACAACAGGTCGGGAGAGCAACTAATGAAAAACTGTTTTTT
d_call: .; j_call: TRBJ2-1; v_call: TRBV18; clone_size: .; cdr3_aa: CASSPRSTPVYNEQFF; cdr3_nt: TGTGCCAGCTCACCAAGGAGCACCCCAGTCTACAATGAGCAGTTCTTC
d_call: .; j_call: TRBJ1-5; v_call: TRBV7-9; clone_size: .; cdr3_aa: CASSPSAGVAQPQHF; cdr3_nt: TGTGCCAGCAGCCCGTCAGCAGGGGTGGCTCAGCCCCAGCATTTT
d_call: .; j_call: TRBJ2-1; v_call: TRBV5-8; clone_size: .; cdr3_aa: CASSLGSRLTAYNEQFF; cdr3_nt: TGTGCCAGCAGCTTGGGGTCTCGTCTAACGGCCTACAATGAGCAGTTCTTC
d_call: .; j_call: TRBJ1-1; v_call: TRBV10-3; clone_size: .; cdr3_aa: CAISESEGGNTEAFF; cdr3_nt: TGTGCCATCAGTGAATCGGAGGGCGGCAACACTGAAGCTTTCTTT
d_call: TRBD1; j_call: TRBJ1-5; v_call: TRBV5-4; clone_size: .; cdr3_aa: CASSVGQGNQPQHF; cdr3_nt: TGTGCCAGCAGCGTGGGACAGGGCAATCAGCCCCAGCATTTT
d_call: .; j_call: TRBJ2-7; v_call: TRBV7-9; clone_size: many; cdr3_aa: CASSFELTGYEQYF; cdr3_nt: TGTGCCAGCAGCTTTGAATTAACAGGCTACGAGCAGTACTTC
d_call: TRBD1; j_call: TRBJ2-4; v_call: TRBV5-1; clone_size: .; cdr3_aa: CASSLGDRGAKNIQYF; cdr3_nt: TGCGCCAGCAGCTTGGGGGACAGGGGAGCCAAAAACATTCAGTACTTC
d_call: .; j_call: TRBJ2-3; v_call: TRBV7-6; clone_size: .; cdr3_aa: CASSRNRENTDTQYF; cdr3_nt: TGTGCCAGCAGTCGGAACCGGGAAAACACAGATACGCAGTATTTT
d_call: TRBD1; j_call: TRBJ1-1; v_call: TRBV2; clone_size: few; cdr3_aa: CASRGQLNTEAFF; cdr3_nt: TGTGCCAGCCGGGGACAGCTTAACACTGAAGCTTTCTTT
d_call: TRBD1; j_call: TRBJ1-1; v_call: TRBV19; clone_size: .; cdr3_aa: CASRIQGQHTEAFF; cdr3_nt: TGTGCCAGTAGAATTCAGGGACAGCACACTGAAGCTTTCTTT
d_call: TRBD1; j_call: TRBJ1-4; v_call: TRBV19; clone_size: .; cdr3_aa: CASNRGQGEKLFF; cdr3_nt: TGTGCCAGTAATAGGGGGCAGGGGGAAAAACTGTTTTTT
d_call: TRBD1; j_call: TRBJ2-7; v_call: TRBV29-1; clone_size: .; cdr3_aa: CSVEGTGNIYEQYF; cdr3_nt: TGCAGCGTTGAAGGGACAGGAAACATATACGAGCAGTACTTC
d_call: TRBD2; j_call: TRBJ2-3; v_call: TRBV23-1; clone_size: .; cdr3_aa: CASLSPELAGGWSTDTQYF; cdr3_nt: TGCGCCAGCCTATCGCCGGAACTAGCGGGAGGGTGGAGCACAGATACGCAGTATTTT
d_call: .; j_call: TRBJ1-5; v_call: TRBV30; clone_size: few; cdr3_aa: CAWSIRDNQPQHF; cdr3_nt: TGTGCCTGGAGTATACGGGACAATCAGCCCCAGCATTTT
d_call: TRBD2; j_call: TRBJ2-2; v_call: TRBV7-9; clone_size: .; cdr3_aa: CASSSGYSGTSGRNGELFF; cdr3_nt: TGTGCCAGCAGCTCCGGGTACAGCGGGACTAGCGGGAGAAACGGGGAGCTGTTTTTT
d_call: .; j_call: TRBJ1-1; v_call: TRBV30; clone_size: .; cdr3_aa: CAWSAGLNEAFF; cdr3_nt: TGTGCCTGGTCTGCGGGACTGAATGAAGCTTTCTTT
d_call: .; j_call: TRBJ1-3; v_call: TRBV28; clone_size: .; cdr3_aa: CASSFVGAVNTIYF; cdr3_nt: TGTGCCAGCAGTTTTGTAGGGGCGGTAAACACCATATATTTT
d_call: TRBD1; j_call: TRBJ1-2; v_call: TRBV7-2; clone_size: .; cdr3_aa: CASSSRVQGEAYGYTF; cdr3_nt: TGTGCCAGCAGCTCCCGCGTACAGGGGGAGGCCTATGGCTACACCTTC